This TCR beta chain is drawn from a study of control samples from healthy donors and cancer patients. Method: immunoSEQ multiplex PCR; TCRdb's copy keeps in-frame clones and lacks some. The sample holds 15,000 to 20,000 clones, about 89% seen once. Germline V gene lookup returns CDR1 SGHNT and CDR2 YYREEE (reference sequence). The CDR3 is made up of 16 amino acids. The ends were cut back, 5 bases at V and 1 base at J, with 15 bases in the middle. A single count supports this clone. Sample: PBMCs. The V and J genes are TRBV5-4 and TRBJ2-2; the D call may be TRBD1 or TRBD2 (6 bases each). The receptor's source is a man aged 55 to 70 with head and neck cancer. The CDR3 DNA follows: TGTGCCAGCAGGCCCCCGGGGGCCTTGAACACCGGGGAGCTGTTTTTT. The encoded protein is CASRPPGALNTGELFF.